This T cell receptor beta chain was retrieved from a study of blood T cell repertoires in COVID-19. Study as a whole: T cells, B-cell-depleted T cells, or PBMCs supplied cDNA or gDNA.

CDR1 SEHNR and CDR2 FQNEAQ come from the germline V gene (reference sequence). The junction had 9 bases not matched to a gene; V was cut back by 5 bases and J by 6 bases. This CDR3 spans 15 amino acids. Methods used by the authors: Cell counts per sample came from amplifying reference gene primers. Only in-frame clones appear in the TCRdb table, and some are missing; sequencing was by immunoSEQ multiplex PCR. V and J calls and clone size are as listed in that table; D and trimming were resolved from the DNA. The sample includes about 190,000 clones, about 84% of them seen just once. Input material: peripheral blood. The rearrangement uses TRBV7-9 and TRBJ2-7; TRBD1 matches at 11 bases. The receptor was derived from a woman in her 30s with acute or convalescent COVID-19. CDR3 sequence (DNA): TGTGCCAGCAGCCCCGAAGGACAGGGGGCCGGCGAGCAGTACTTC. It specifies CASSPEGQGAGEQYF. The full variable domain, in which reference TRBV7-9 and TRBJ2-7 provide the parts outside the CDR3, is DTGVSQNPRHKITKRGQNVTFRCDPISEHNRLYWYRQTLGQGPEFLTYFQNEAQLEKSRLLSDRFSAERPKGSFSTLEIQRTEQGDSAMYLCASSPEGQGAGEQYFGPGTRLTVT.